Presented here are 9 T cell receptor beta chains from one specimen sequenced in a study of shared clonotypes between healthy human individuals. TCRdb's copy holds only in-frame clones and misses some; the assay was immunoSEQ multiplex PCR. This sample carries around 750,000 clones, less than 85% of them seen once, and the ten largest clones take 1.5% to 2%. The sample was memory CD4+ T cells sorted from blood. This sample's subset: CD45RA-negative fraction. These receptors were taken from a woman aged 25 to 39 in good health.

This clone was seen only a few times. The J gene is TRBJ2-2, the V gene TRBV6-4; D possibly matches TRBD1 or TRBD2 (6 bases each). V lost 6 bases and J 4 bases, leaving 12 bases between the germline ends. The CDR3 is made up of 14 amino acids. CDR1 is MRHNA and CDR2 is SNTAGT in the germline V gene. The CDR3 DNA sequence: TGTGCCAGCAGCGAACAGGGAGGCACCGGGGAGCTGTTTTTT. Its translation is CASSEQGGTGELFF.

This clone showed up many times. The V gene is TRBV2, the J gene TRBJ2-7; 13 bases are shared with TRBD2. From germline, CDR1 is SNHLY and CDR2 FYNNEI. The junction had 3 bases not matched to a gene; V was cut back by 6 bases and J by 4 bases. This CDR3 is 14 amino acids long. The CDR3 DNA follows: TGTGCCAGCAGGCGGACTAGCGGGAGTTACGAGCAGTACTTC. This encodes CASRRTSGSYEQYF.

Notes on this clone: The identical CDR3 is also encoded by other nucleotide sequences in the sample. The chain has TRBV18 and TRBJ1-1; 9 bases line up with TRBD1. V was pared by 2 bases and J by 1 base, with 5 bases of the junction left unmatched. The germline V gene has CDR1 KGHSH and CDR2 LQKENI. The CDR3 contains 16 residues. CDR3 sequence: CASSPLGQGQNTEAFF. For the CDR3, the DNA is TGTGCCAGCTCACCATTGGGACAGGGACAGAACACTGAAGCTTTCTTT.

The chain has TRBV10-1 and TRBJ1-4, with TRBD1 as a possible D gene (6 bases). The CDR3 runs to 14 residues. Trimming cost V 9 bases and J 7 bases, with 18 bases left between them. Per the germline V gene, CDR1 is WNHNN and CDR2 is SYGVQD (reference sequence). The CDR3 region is CARYRGEEVEKLFF. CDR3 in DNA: TGCGCCAGGTATAGGGGGGAAGAGGTTGAAAAACTGTTTTTT.

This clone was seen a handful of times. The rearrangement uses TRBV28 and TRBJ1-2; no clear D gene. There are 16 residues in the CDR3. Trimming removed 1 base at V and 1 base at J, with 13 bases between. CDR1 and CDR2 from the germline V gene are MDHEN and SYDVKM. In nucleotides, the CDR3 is TGTGCCAGCAGTTTATCCCCCCTGACGGGTAACTATGGCTACACCTTC. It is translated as CASSLSPLTGNYGYTF.

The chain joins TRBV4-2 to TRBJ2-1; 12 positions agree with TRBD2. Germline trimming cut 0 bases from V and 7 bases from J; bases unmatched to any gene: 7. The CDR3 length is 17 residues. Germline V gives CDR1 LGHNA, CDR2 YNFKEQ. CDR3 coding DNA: TGTGCCAGCAGCCAAGAAAAGGCTAGCGGGAGGGTTAATGAGCAGTTCTTC. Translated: CASSQEKASGRVNEQFF.

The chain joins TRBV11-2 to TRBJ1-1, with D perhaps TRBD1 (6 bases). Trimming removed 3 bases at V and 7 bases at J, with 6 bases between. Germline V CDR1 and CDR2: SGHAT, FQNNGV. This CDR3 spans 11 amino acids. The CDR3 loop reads CASSLTGEAFF. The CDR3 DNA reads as TGTGCCAGCAGCTTGACAGGTGAAGCTTTCTTT.

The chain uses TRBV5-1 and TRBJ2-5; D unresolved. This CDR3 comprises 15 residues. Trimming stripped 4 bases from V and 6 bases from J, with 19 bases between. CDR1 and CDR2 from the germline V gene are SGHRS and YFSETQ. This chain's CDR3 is CASSPAVVSGQTQYF. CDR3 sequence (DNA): TGCGCCAGCAGCCCGGCGGTGGTTTCAGGACAGACCCAGTACTTC.

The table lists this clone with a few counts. As DNA, the CDR3 is TGTGCCATCAGTGAGTCTGCGACTCGACCTTTTGAGCAGTACTTC. Translating it yields CAISESATRPFEQYF. The V and J genes are TRBV10-3 and TRBJ2-7, with D hard to call. Trimming removed 0 bases from V and 7 bases from J, with 16 bases in between. Germline V gene lookup returns CDR1 ENHRY and CDR2 SYGVKD. This CDR3 contains 15 residues.